This T cell receptor (beta chain) was documented in a study of blood T cell repertoires in COVID-19. Study details: Sample material is recorded as cDNA or gDNA derived from T cells, B-cell-depleted T cells, or PBMCs.

After removal of 0 bases from V and 1 base from J, the junction contained 4 bases not matched to a gene. CDR3 length: 15 residues. Germline V CDR1 and CDR2: SGHRS, YFSETQ. The protocol was immunoSEQ multiplex PCR, while the TCRdb copy is restricted to in-frame clones and leaves out a portion. Of about 440,000 clones in the sample, about 89% were seen once. The sample consisted of peripheral blood. This sequence was found in a woman in her 30s with acute or convalescent COVID-19. The chain combines TRBV5-1 with TRBJ2-7; 7 positions agree with TRBD1. In DNA, the CDR3 is TGCGCCAGCAGCTTGGGGGACAGCCTTTCCTACGAGCAGTACTTC. Translation: CASSLGDSLSYEQYF.